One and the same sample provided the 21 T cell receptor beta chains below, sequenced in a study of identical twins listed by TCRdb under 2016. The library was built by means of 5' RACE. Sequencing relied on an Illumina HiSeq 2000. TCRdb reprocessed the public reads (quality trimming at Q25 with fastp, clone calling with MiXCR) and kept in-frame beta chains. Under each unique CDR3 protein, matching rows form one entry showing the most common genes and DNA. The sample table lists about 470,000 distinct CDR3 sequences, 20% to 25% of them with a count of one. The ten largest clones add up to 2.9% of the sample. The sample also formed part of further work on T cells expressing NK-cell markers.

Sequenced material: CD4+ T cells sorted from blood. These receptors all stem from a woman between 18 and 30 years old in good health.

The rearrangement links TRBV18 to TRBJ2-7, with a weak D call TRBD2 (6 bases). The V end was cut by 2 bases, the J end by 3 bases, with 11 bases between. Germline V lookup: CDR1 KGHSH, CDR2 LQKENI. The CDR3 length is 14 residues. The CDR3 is CASSPRRLDYEQYF. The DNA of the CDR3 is TGTGCCAGCTCACCAAGGAGACTAGACTACGAGCAGTACTTC.

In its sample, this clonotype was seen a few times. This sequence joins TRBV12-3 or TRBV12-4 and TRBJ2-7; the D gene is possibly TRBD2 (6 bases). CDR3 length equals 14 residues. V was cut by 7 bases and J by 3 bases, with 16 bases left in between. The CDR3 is CASTWRGVNYEQYF. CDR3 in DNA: TGTGCCAGCACCTGGAGGGGTGTCAACTACGAGCAGTACTTC.

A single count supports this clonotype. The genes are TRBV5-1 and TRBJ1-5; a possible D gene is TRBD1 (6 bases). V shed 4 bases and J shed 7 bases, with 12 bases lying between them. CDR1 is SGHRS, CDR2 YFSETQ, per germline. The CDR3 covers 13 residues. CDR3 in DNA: TGCGCCAGCAGCCAGGGGTGGGAGCAGCCCCAGCATTTT. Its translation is CASSQGWEQPQHF.

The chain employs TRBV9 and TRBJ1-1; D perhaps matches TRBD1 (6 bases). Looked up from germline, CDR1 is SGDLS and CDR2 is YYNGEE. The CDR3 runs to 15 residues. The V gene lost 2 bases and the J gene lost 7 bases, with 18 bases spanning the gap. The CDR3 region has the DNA TGTGCCAGCAGCGTGTTCGACAGGCCCCTACTTGAAGCTTTCTTT. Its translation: CASSVFDRPLLEAFF.

The DNA for the CDR3 is TGCAGTGCTCAGCGGGAGGGCCGTTATGAGCAGTTCTTC. As protein: CSAQREGRYEQFF. The rearrangement joins TRBV20-1 to TRBJ2-1; TRBD2 matches at 10 bases. Looked up from germline, CDR1 is DFQATT and CDR2 is SNEGSKA (reference sequence). The CDR3 loop spans 13 amino acids. Losses at the gene ends were 5 bases for V and 8 bases for J; bases not matched to a gene: 6.

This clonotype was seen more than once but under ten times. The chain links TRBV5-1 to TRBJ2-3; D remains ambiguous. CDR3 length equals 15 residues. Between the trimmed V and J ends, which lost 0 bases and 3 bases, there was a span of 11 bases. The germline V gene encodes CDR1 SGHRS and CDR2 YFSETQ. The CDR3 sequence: CASSLASVPTDTQYF. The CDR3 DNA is TGCGCCAGCAGCTTGGCGTCCGTCCCTACAGATACGCAGTATTTT.

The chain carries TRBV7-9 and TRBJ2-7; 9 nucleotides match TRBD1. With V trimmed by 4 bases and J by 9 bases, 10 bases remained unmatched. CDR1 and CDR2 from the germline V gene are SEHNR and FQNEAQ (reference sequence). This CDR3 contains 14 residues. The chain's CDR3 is CASSSTGGLRGQYF. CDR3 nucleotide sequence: TGTGCCAGCAGCTCGACAGGGGGACTACGCGGGCAGTACTTC.

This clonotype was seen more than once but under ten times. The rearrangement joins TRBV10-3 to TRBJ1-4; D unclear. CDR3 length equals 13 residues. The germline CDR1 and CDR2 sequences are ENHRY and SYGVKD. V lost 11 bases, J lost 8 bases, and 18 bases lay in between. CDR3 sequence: CASQSTGREKLFF. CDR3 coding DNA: TGTGCCTCACAGTCGACCGGACGGGAAAAACTGTTTTTT.

CDR3 region: CASSFRGGGMSDTQYF. CDR3 coding DNA: TGTGCCAGCAGCTTCAGGGGAGGGGGCATGTCAGATACGCAGTATTTT. This sequence joins TRBV28 and TRBJ2-3; D assignment may be TRBD1 or TRBD2 (7 bases each). With 6 bases removed from V and 4 bases from J, the gap between germline ends came to 20 bases. This CDR3 spans 16 amino acids. Germline values: CDR1 MDHEN, CDR2 SYDVKM.

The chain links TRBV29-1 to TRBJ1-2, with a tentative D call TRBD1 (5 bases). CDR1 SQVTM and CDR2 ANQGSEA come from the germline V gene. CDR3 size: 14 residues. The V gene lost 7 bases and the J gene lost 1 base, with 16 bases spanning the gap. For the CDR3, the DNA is TGCAGCGCCACCCACGGGGGGGATAACTATGGCTACACCTTC. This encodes CSATHGGDNYGYTF.

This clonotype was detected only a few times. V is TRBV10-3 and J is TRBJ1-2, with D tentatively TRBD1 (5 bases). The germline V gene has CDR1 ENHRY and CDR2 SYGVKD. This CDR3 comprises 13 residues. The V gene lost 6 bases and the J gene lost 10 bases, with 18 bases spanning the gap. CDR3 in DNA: TGTGCCATCAGCGAGGTTGAGACAGTCCCCTACACCTTC. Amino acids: CAISEVETVPYTF.

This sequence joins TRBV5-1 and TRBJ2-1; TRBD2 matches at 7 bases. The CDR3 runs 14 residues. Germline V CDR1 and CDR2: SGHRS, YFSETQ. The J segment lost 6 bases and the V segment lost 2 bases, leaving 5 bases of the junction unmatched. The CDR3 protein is CASSLSGGGNEQFF. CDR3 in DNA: TGCGCCAGCAGCTTATCGGGAGGAGGCAATGAGCAGTTCTTC.

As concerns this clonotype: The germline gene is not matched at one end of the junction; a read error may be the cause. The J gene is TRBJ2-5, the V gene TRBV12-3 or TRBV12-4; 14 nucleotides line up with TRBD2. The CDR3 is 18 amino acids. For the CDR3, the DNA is TGTACCAGCAGCCCATCCCGACTAGCGGGAGGGACTCAAGAGACCCAGTACTTC. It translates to CTSSPSRLAGGTQETQYF.

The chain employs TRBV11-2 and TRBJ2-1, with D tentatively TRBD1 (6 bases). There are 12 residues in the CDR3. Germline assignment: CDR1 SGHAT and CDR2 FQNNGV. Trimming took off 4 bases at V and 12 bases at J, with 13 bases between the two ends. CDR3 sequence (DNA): TGTGCCAGCAGCTCAGACAGGTTAGGGCAGTTCTTC. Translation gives CASSSDRLGQFF. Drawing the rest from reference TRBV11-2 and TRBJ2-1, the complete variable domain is EAGVAQSPRYKIIEKRQSVAFWCNPISGHATLYWYQQILGQGPKLLIQFQNNGVVDDSQLPKDRFSAERLKGVDSTLKIQPAKLEDSAVYLCASSSDRLGQFFGPGTRLTVL.

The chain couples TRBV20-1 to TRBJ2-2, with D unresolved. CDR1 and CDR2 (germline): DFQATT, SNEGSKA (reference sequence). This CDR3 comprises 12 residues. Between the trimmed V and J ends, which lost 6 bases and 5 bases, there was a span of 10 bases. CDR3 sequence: CSAFTITGELFF. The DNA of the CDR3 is TGCAGTGCCTTTACTATTACCGGGGAGCTGTTTTTT.

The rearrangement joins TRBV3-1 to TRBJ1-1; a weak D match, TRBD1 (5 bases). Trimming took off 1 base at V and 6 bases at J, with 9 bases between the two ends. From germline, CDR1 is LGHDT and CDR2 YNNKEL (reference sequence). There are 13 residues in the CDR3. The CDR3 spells CASSQALRAEAFF. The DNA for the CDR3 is TGTGCCAGCAGCCAAGCTCTCAGGGCTGAAGCTTTCTTT.

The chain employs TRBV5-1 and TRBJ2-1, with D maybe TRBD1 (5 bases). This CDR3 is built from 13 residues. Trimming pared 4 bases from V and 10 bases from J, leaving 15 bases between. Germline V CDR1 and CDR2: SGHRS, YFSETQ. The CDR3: CASSLMDNSEQFF. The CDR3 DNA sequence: TGCGCCAGCAGCCTCATGGACAATTCCGAGCAGTTCTTC.

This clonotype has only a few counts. The CDR3 here is CASSPTGGRNQPQHF. Here the CDR3 DNA reads TGTGCCAGCAGTCCTACAGGGGGCCGCAATCAGCCCCAGCATTTT. The chain carries TRBV6-1 and TRBJ1-5; 9 bases agree with TRBD1. V lost 5 bases to trimming and J lost 2 bases; unmatched junction nucleotides: 4. Germline-derived CDR1 and CDR2 are MNHNS and SASEGT. This CDR3 is 15 amino acids long.

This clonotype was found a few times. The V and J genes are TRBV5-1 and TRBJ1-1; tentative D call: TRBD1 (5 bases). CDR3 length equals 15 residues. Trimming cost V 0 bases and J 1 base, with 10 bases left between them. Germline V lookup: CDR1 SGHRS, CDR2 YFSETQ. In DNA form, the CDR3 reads TGCGCCAGCAGCTTGGAGTGGGGGACGAACACTGAAGCTTTCTTT. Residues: CASSLEWGTNTEAFF.

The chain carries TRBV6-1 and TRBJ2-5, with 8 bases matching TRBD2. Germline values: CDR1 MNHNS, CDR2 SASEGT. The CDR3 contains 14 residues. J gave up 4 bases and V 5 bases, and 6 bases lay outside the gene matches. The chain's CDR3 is CASSTGLGRETQYF. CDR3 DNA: TGTGCCAGCAGTACGGGACTAGGACGAGAGACCCAGTACTTC.

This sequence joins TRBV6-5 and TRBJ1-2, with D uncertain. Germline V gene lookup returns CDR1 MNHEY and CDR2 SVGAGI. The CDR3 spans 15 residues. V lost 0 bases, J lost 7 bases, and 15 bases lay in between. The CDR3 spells CASSYSKGRMVGYTF. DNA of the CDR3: TGTGCCAGCAGTTACTCTAAGGGTAGGATGGTTGGCTACACCTTC.